What follows describes a single T cell receptor (beta chain). Its antigen is not known. The data derive from a study of T cell repertoires in aging, cancer and after chemotherapy. Findings and caveats of the study: In each cancer cohort, median generation probability increased across chemotherapy, suggesting thymic output rebounded. Compared with age-matched healthy donors, untreated hematological or solid cancer patients showed higher blood TCR clonality. Immunological memory after chemotherapy cannot be judged from the repertoire data.

A mixed TRB-A/B primer pool amplified rearranged TRB by multiplex touch-down PCR. MiXCR, applied by TCRdb to the multiplex PCR reads, yields one record per CDR3 protein. The table has 450 to 650 distinct CDR3 sequences, approximately 83% seen once; the top ten hold under 7%. The V gene's germline CDR1 is MNHEY and CDR2 SMNVEV (reference sequence). The V gene lost 4 bases and the J gene lost 0 bases, with 15 bases spanning the gap. The CDR3 loop spans 17 amino acids. TCR beta rearrangements were amplified from peripheral blood genomic DNA. This chain uses TRBV27 with TRBJ2-2; TRBD2 might be the D (6 bases). Input material: blood. The clonotype was recovered from a human donor with a solid tumor. The CDR3 DNA reads as TGTGCCAGCAGTTCCCTTGGGGGGAATACGAACACCGGGGAGCTGTTTTTT. Its protein product is CASSSLGGNTNTGELFF.